The 8 T cell receptor beta chains given below trace back to one sample, sequenced in a study of memory CD8 T cells in hepatitis C reinfection. TCRdb's copy holds only in-frame clones and misses some; the assay was immunoSEQ multiplex PCR. The top ten hold under 1.5% of the sample, which has some 40,000 clones, approximately 87% seen once. Stated time point: peak reinfection, 3 to 8 weeks after reinfection detection. The sorted cells went straight to TCR sequencing with no prior in vitro expansion. Specimen: naive CD8+ T cells sorted from blood. The receptors derive from a man younger than 30 with hepatitis C virus infection.

This sequence joins TRBV19 and TRBJ1-2; D unresolved. The CDR3 has 15 residues. Germline V gives CDR1 LNHDA, CDR2 SQIVND (reference sequence). The V gene lost 2 bases and the J gene lost 7 bases, with 17 bases spanning the gap. The CDR3 DNA sequence: TGTGCCAGTAGTATATCGGAGGCAGGCGTTCCTGGCTACACCTTC. Translation: CASSISEAGVPGYTF.

CDR3 in DNA: TGTGCCAGCAGTGATCAGGGGGAGAACACTGAAGCTTTCTTT. Its protein is CASSDQGENTEAFF. This sequence joins TRBV6-5 and TRBJ1-1; TRBD1 matches 7 bases. V shed 5 bases, J shed 1 base, and the junction held 4 bases outside the gene matches. CDR3 length equals 14 residues. Germline lookup yields CDR1 MNHEY and CDR2 SVGAGI.

The rearrangement uses TRBV2 and TRBJ2-2, with D perhaps matching TRBD1 (6 bases). The CDR3 contains 16 residues. V dropped 6 bases and J dropped 4 bases, with 18 bases sitting between them. Looked up from germline, CDR1 is SNHLY and CDR2 is FYNNEI. The CDR3 nucleotides read TGTGCCAGCAGCGACCCCAAACAGGGAAGCACCGGGGAGCTGTTTTTT. This encodes CASSDPKQGSTGELFF. Full variable domain (missing parts from reference TRBV2 and TRBJ2-2): EPEVTQTPSHQVTQMGQEVILRCVPISNHLYFYWYRQILGQKVEFLVSFYNNEISEKSEIFDDQFSVERPDGSNFTLKIRSTKLEDSAMYFCASSDPKQGSTGELFFGEGSRLTVL.

This clone is a singleton in its sample. The chain is built from TRBV7-3 and TRBJ2-2, with D perhaps matching TRBD2 (6 bases). Deletions cut 0 bases from V and 7 bases from J, with 15 bases between. Germline CDR1 SGHTA, CDR2 FQGTGA. The length of the CDR3 is 16 residues. DNA for the CDR3: TGTGCCAGCAGCTTAACCCCTCCGGGAGTAGGCGGGGAGCTGTTTTTT. Residues: CASSLTPPGVGGELFF.

The chain links TRBV4-3 to TRBJ2-2; 7 bases align to TRBD1. The V segment lost 0 bases and the J segment 4 bases; nucleotides outside the gene matches: 5. The CDR3 totals 16 residues. Germline assignment: CDR1 LGHNA and CDR2 YSLEER. The CDR3 DNA sequence: TGCGCCAGCAGCCAAGATTGGGGACAGCCCACCGGGGAGCTGTTTTTT. This codes for CASSQDWGQPTGELFF.

The V call is TRBV6-5, the J call TRBJ2-2, with D possibly matching TRBD2 (6 bases). V lost 6 bases and J 5 bases, leaving 10 bases between the germline ends. This CDR3 is 13 amino acids long. Germline CDR1 and CDR2: MNHEY and SVGAGI. The CDR3: CASSRLGTGELFF. The DNA for the CDR3 is TGTGCCAGCAGCCGACTAGGGACCGGGGAGCTGTTTTTT.

This chain uses TRBV6-5 with TRBJ2-1, with TRBD2 matching 7 bases. Germline CDR1 MNHEY, CDR2 SVGAGI. This CDR3 is 13 amino acids long. V shed 7 bases and J 5 bases; nucleotides not matched to a gene: 5. This CDR3 is CASNPAGNNEQFF. CDR3 in DNA: TGTGCCAGCAATCCAGCGGGGAACAATGAGCAGTTCTTC.

The chain joins TRBV6-5 to TRBJ2-3; TRBD2 matches 9 bases. The CDR3 is made up of 15 amino acids. CDR1 and CDR2 from the germline V gene are MNHEY and SVGAGI. The ends lost 2 bases at V and 1 base at J; junction bases unmatched: 1. The CDR3 DNA is TGTGCCAGCAGTTACCGGACTAGCGGCACAGATACGCAGTATTTT. This sequence encodes CASSYRTSGTDTQYF.